The clone carrying this T cell receptor (beta chain) was seen many times. The antigen is undetermined. This specimen belongs to a study of CD8 T cells in ankylosing spondylitis. Researchers built TCR beta libraries using quantitative 5'-RACE with molecular barcodes. One entry per CDR3 protein results from TCRdb running MiXCR on the 5' RACE reads. The sample holds some 220,000 distinct CDR3 sequences; approximately 7.3% are singletons and the top ten take 12% to 15%. The ends were cut back, 5 bases at V and 2 bases at J, with 9 bases in the middle. The CDR3 covers 13 residues. Germline CDR1 SEHNR, CDR2 FQNEAQ (reference sequence). Study outcomes and limitations: Seven to nine highly homologous variants formed a TCR beta motif that appeared characteristic of ankylosing spondylitis blood. Researchers report that disease-linked clones proved CD8+ and relatively rare in peripheral blood.

Sequences were obtained from blood, either unsorted or a sorted T cell fraction (not recorded which). The sequence was collected from a male donor with ankylosing spondylitis. The V gene is TRBV7-9, the J gene TRBJ1-1, with D possibly matching TRBD1 (5 bases). The CDR3 sequence is CASSPGINTEAFF. CDR3 DNA: TGTGCCAGCAGCCCAGGGATAAACACTGAAGCTTTCTTT.